This TCR beta chain is from a study of blood T cell repertoires in COVID-19. Study information: Both acute and convalescent COVID-19 samples were obtained from the United States, Italy and Spain.

Original processing methods: Using reference gene primer amplification, nucleated cell counts were estimated. The repertoire was sequenced with immunoSEQ multiplex PCR; TCRdb's copy has only in-frame clones and lacks some. V and J calls and clone size come straight from that table; D and trimming were deduced from the DNA. This repertoire shows around 270,000 clones, approximately 85% found once; its top ten account for approximately 4.2%. In its sample, this clone was seen a few times. Germline loops: CDR1 GTSNPN, CDR2 SVGIG (reference sequence). V was clipped by 4 bases and J by 4 bases, with 13 bases between them. This CDR3 is built from 13 residues. The study drew participants aged about 18 to 89 years from fewer than 30 US areas.

The TCR comes from a woman aged 25 to 39 who had recovered from COVID-19. Material: PBMCs or T cells enriched from blood (not recorded which). The chain has TRBV30 and TRBJ1-1, with D maybe TRBD1 (6 bases). CDR3 loop: CAWKRTGFTEAFF. CDR3 sequence (DNA): TGTGCCTGGAAGCGCACAGGGTTCACTGAAGCTTTCTTT.